This TCR beta chain was profiled in a study of tumor-infiltrating lymphocytes in localized non-small cell lung cancer. Clones were read by immunoSEQ multiplex PCR, and TCRdb kept only the in-frame ones, dropping some. The sample records approximately 15,000 clones, 55% to 70% being singletons. The study's findings and limits: Only some patients had TCR sequencing, depending on available tissue. No link was found between tumor T-cell fraction and recurrence-free survival. Different pieces of the same tissue were used for each assay.

The V gene's germline CDR1 is SGHTA and CDR2 FQGNSA. V lost 1 base to trimming and J lost 2 bases, with 12 bases between them. This CDR3 is 15 amino acids long. As for this clone: Its target is unknown.

Sequencing was performed on lung tumor tissue. The TCR comes from a human donor with non-small cell lung cancer. The chain uses TRBV7-2 and TRBJ2-7; D may match TRBD1 or TRBD2 (6 bases each). The CDR3 loop reads CASSLGGGLAYEQYF. The CDR3 DNA reads TGTGCCAGCAGCTTAGGAGGGGGGCTAGCCTACGAGCAGTACTTC.